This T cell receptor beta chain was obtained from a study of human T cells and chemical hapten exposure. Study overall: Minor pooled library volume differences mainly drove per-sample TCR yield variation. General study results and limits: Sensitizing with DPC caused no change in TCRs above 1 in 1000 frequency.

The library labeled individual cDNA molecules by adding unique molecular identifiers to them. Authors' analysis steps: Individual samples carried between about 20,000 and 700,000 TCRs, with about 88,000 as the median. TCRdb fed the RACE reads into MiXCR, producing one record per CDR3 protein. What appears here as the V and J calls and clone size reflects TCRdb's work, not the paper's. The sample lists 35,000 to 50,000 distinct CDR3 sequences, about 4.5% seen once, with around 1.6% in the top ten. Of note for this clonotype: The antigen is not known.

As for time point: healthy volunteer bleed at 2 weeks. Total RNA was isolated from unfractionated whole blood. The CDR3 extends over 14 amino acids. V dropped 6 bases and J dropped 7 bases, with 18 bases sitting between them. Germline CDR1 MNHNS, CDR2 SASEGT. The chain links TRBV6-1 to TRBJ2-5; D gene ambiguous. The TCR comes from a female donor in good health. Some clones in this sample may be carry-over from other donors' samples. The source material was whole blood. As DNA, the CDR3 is TGTGCCAGCAGCCCCGGAACATCCTTAGCGACCCAGTACTTC. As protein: CASSPGTSLATQYF.